This paragraph reports one T cell receptor beta chain. TCRdb keeps only in-frame clones here, not all; method: immunoSEQ multiplex PCR. In the table there are about 29,000 clones, about 83% of which are singletons. This entry is derived from a study of early stage breast cancer tumors. As for the study in general: ER+/PR+/HER2- status applied to about 70% of the 16 invasive breast tumors.

Sequencing was performed on blood. The receptor comes from a person aged 45 to 59 with breast cancer.

CDR3 sequence: CASSSGGTVNEKLFF. CDR3 DNA: TGTGCCAGCAGCTCAGGGGGGACAGTAAATGAAAAACTGTTTTTT. The chain recombines TRBV11-2 with TRBJ1-4, with 7 positions matching TRBD1. The germline gives CDR1 SGHAT, CDR2 FQNNGV. This CDR3 has 15 amino acids. V was pared by 4 bases and J by 5 bases, with 7 bases of the junction left unmatched.